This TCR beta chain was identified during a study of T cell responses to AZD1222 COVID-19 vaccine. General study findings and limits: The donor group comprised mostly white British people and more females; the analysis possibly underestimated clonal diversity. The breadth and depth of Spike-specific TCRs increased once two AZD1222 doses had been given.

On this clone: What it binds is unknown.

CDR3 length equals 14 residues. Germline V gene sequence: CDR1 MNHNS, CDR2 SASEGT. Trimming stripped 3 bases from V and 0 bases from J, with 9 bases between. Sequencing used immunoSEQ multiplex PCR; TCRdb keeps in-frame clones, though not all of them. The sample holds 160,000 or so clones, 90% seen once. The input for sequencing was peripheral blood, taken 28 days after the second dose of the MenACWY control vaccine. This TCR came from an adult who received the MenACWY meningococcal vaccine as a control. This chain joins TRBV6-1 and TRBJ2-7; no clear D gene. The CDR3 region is CASSDGPFSYEQYF. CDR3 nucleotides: TGTGCCAGCAGTGACGGTCCCTTCTCCTACGAGCAGTACTTC.